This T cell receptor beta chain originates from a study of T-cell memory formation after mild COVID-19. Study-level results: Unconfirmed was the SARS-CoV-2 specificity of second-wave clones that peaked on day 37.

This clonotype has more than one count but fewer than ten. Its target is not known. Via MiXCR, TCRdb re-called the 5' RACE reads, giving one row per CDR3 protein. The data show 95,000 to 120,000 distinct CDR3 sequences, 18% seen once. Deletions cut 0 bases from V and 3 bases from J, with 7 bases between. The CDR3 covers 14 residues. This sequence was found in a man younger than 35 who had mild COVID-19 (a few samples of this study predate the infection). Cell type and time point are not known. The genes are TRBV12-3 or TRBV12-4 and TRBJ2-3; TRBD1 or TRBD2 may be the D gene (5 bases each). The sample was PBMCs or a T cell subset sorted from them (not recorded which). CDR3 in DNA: TGTGCCAGCAGTTTAGCAGGGGAGACAGATACGCAGTATTTT. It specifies CASSLAGETDTQYF.